The source of this TCR beta chain is a study of shared clonotypes between healthy human individuals (dated by TCRdb to 2018 to 2021). Regarding the research as a whole: The cohort included three men and a couple of women between 18 and 49 years of age. For each donor, CD4 naive and CD4 memory were each run on three plates, CD8 naive on two plates, and CD8 memory on one plate. Blood TCR repertoires of about five healthy adults were deeply sequenced to estimate repertoire size and the extent of clonotype sharing between individuals. To increase sequencing depth and limit assay-specific biases, different laboratories used diverse techniques to prepare libraries and sequence TCR repertoires. Leukapheresis yielded between about 0.9 and 9.5 billion PBMCs per donor. Results and caveats for the whole study, not just this receptor: Approximately 5% of naive CD4, 3% to 3.5% of naive CD8, around 2.3% of memory CD4, and approximately 0.4% of memory CD8 clonotypes were shared across a handful of donors. Sampling was restricted to blood, and TCR repertoires in tissue are likely to differ from TCR repertoires in blood. Clonotypes shared by all four sorted-subset donors showed higher generation probabilities than non-shared clonotypes. Pairwise subsampling indicated that sequencing depth was expected to affect the degree of clonotype sharing among donors. The small number of donors limited the genetic and exposure-history diversity represented. Even with the large sequencing depth, rarefaction of the sorted-subset datasets indicated that sequencing was incomplete. Naive subsets generally had larger estimated clonotype richness than memory subsets.

Clipping removes 4 bases from V and 3 bases from J, with 5 as the unmatched junction base count. The germline V gene specifies KGHSH as CDR1 and LQKENI as CDR2. The CDR3 spans 14 residues, from the cysteine through the phenylalanine. Only the CDR3 region is kept as DNA, spanning 42 bases read in frame from base 1. Healthy HIV-negative adults with no recently reported acute infections or vaccinations were included as donors. All donors were Caucasian adults living in Nashville, Tennessee, USA. CD4+ T cells were enriched by magnetic negative selection, after which naive cells were positively selected on CD45RA and the negative fraction was taken as the memory subset. Blood was collected by leukapheresis, and PBMCs were isolated by Ficoll-Histopaque density gradient centrifugation and then cryopreserved in liquid nitrogen vapor phase. Purity and quantity of every magnetically sorted T cell population were checked by analytical flow cytometry. Genomic DNA was isolated from every sorted fraction and measured by UV absorbance on a Nanodrop 2000c.

Regarding this clone: The antigen this receptor binds is unknown. No base qualities exist here, and no much larger clone lies one base off it.

Using the deep immunoSEQ assay, TCR CDR3 regions were amplified from genomic DNA by multiplex PCR. Extracted genomic DNA from each cell subset was distributed evenly across all wells of several immunoSEQ 96-well plates, and each plate was treated as a replicate. For sorted subsets, each replicate PCR was loaded with approximately 190 ng genomic DNA, equivalent to 30,000 or so T cell genomes. Purified libraries were quantified with a Qubit 3.0 fluorometer, sized on a Bioanalyzer 2100, and re-quantified with the KAPA Library Quantification kit. Each immunoSEQ 96-well plate was sequenced on its own single-read 150-cycle Illumina NextSeq 550 flow cell. The study's processing was this. Because the immunoSEQ output included only junctional sequences and no quality scores, the filtering could not be the same as the filtering used for full-length reads. To assign V/J genes and CDR3, sequences were annotated using PyIR, a Python wrapper for IgBLAST v1.9, with IMGT germline references. Any read was removed if the V/J assignment was weak (E-value above 1e-6), the CDR3 was missing, or the read contained stop codons, out-of-frame junctions, or ambiguous translated residues. V3J clonotypes were defined by identical inferred V gene, J gene, and CDR3 amino acid sequence. The percentage overlap between two repertoires was calculated by dividing the number of shared unique clonotypes by the size of the smaller repertoire. RTK rarefaction, the Chao1 estimator, and Recon v2.1 estimates of unobserved clonotypes were used to assess repertoire richness. OLGA was used to compute generation probabilities for all TCRbeta clonotypes that the gDNA method yielded from a handful of donors. TCRdb obtained this table from immuneACCESS and retained in-frame rearrangements with V and J assigned. These tables miss some clones; where compared with another copy, unresolved V genes account for less than half of the shortfall, and the remainder is unexplained. That table is the source of V, J and clone size, and D and trimming were worked out from the DNA. The sample has 1.6 million or so clones on record, 98% of them singletons. About 0.4% of the sample is taken by the ten largest.

The sequenced sample consisted of naive CD4+ T cells sorted from blood. The meaning of the sample's cell subset or site label: CD45RA+ positively selected. The V gene is TRBV18 and the J gene is TRBJ1-1, with TRBD1 identical over 7 junction bases. This TCR derives from a man younger than 45 in good health. The DNA reads as follows: TGTGCCAGCTCACACAGGGGCGCGGACACTGAAGCTTTCTTT. It codes for CASSHRGADTEAFF.